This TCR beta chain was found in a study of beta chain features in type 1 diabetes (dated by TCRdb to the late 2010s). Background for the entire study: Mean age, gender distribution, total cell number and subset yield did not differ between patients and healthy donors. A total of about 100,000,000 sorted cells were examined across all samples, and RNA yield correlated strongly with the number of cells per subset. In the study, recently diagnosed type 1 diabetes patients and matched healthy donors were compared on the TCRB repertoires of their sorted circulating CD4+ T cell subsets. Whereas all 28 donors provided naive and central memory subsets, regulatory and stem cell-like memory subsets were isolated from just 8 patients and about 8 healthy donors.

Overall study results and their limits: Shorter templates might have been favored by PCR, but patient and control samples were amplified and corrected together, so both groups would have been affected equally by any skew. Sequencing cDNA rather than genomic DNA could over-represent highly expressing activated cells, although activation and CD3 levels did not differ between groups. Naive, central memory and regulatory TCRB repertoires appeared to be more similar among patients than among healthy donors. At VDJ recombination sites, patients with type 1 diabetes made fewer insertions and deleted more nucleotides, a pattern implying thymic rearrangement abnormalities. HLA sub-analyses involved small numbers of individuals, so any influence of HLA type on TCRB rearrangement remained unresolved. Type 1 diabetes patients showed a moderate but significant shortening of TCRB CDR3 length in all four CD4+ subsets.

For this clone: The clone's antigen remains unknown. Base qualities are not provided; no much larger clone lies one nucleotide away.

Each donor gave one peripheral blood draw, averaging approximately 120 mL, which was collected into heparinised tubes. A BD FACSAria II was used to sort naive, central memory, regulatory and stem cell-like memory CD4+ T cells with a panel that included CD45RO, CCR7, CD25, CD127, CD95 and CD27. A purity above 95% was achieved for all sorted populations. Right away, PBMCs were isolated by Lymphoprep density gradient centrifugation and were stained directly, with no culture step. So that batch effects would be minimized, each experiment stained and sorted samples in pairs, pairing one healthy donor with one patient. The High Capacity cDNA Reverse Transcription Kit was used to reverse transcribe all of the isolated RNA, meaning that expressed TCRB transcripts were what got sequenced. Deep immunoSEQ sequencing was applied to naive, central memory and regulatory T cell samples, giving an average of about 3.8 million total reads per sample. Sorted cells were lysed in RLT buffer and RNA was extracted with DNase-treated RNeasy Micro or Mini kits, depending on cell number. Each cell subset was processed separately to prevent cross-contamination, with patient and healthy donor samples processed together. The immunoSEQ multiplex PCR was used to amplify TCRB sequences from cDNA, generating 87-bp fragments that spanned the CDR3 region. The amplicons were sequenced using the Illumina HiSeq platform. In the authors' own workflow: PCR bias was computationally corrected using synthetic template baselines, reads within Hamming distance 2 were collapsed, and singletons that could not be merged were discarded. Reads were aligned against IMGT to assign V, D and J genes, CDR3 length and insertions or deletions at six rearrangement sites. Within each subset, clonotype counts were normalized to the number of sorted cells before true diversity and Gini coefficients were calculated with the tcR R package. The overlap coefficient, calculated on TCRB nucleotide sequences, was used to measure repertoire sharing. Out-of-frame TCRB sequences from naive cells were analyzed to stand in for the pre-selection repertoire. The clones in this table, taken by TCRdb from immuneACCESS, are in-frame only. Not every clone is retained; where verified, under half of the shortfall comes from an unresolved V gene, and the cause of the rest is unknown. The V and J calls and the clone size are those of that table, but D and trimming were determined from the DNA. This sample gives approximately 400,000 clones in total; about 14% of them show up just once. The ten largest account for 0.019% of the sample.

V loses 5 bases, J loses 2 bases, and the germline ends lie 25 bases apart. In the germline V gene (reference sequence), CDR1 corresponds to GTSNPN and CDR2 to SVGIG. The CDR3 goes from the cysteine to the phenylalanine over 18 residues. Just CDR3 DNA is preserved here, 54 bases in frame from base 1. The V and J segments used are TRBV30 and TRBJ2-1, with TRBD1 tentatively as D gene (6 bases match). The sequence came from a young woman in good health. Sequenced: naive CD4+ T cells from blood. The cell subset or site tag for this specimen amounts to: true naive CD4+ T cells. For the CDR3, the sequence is CAWEHGLLGHSPYNEQFF. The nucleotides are TGTGCCTGGGAGCATGGTCTATTGGGACACTCACCCTACAATGAGCAGTTCTTC.